Each of the 6 T cell receptor beta chains below was sequenced from the same sample in a study of radiation and T cells in renal cell carcinoma. Repertoires were generated with immunoSEQ multiplex PCR, while TCRdb's copy carries only in-frame clones and drops some. The repertoire has 95,000 to 150,000 clones, around 81% of them found once; the top ten carry around 6.1%. Time point noted: blood 2 weeks post-SBRT. The treatment was: 15 Gy SBRT to primary tumor, nephrectomy 4 weeks later. The source was blood, collected from a patient whose treatment included radiotherapy and nephrectomy. These receptors originate from a man aged 50 or older with renal cell carcinoma.

The chain joins TRBV28 to TRBJ2-7; 9 bases align to TRBD2. This CDR3 spans 14 amino acids. Germline CDR1 and CDR2: MDHEN and SYDVKM. After removal of 1 base from V and 5 bases from J, the junction contained 3 bases not matched to a gene. The CDR3 DNA follows: TGTGCCAGCAGTTTATTAGCGGGAGCCCACGAGCAGTACTTC. It specifies CASSLLAGAHEQYF.

J is TRBJ2-3 and V is TRBV4-2; 7 bases fit TRBD2. CDR3 length: 14 residues. The trim removed 4 bases at V and 2 bases at J, leaving 3 bases unmatched. From germline, CDR1 is LGHNA and CDR2 YNFKEQ. This CDR3 reads CASSPGGFTDTQYF. CDR3 coding DNA: TGTGCCAGCAGCCCGGGGGGATTCACAGATACGCAGTATTTT.

Sample share makes this clone medium-sized. The CDR3 coding sequence is TGTGCCAGCAGGGACGGACTAGCGGGAGTTACAGATACGCAGTATTTT. It yields the protein CASRDGLAGVTDTQYF. The rearrangement joins TRBV7-9 to TRBJ2-3, with 13 bases identical to TRBD2. The junction had 6 bases not matched to a gene; V was cut back by 6 bases and J by 3 bases. Germline V lookup: CDR1 SEHNR, CDR2 FQNEAQ (reference sequence). CDR3 length: 16 residues.

This clone was counted a few times. The chain joins TRBV29-1 to TRBJ1-5; weak D call: TRBD1 (6 bases). Germline CDR1 reads SQVTM; CDR2 reads ANQGSEA. The V end was cut by 6 bases, the J end by 5 bases, with 14 bases between. The CDR3 length is 13 residues. As DNA, the CDR3 is TGCAGCGTCACACAGGGAATGGATCAGCCCCAGCATTTT. Its protein is CSVTQGMDQPQHF. The entire variable domain, with the rest obtained from reference TRBV29-1 and TRBJ1-5, is as follows: SAVISQKPSRDICQRGTSLTIQCQVDSQVTMMFWYRQQPGQSLTLIATANQGSEATYESGFVIDKFPISRPNLTFSTLTVSNMSPEDSSIYLCSVTQGMDQPQHFGDGTRLSIL.

The chain employs TRBV5-1 and TRBJ2-7; 8 bases match TRBD2. The J segment lost 3 bases and the V segment lost 0 bases, leaving 5 bases of the junction unmatched. Germline V gene sequence: CDR1 SGHRS, CDR2 YFSETQ. The CDR3 runs 15 residues. CDR3: CASSLGLATIYEQYF. For the CDR3, the DNA is TGCGCCAGCAGCTTGGGACTAGCGACTATCTACGAGCAGTACTTC.

This chain links TRBV25-1 with TRBJ1-2, with no clear D. CDR3 length: 13 amino acids. Germline CDR1 and CDR2: MGHDK and SYGVNS. The V and J ends lost 5 bases and 4 bases respectively, with 11 bases between them. This CDR3 reads CASSREDFYGYTF. For the CDR3, the DNA is TGTGCCAGCAGTAGGGAGGATTTCTATGGCTACACCTTC.